These 10 T cell receptor beta chains were all obtained from the same sample, sequenced in a study of monozygotic twins with inflammatory bowel disease. TCRdb re-called the 5' RACE reads; one entry per CDR3 protein, DNA not given. The sample is made up of about 210,000 distinct CDR3 sequences, and the top ten hold around 7.6% of it. Sample: blood. Receptors were obtained from a human donor with ulcerative colitis or Crohn's disease, or a healthy co-twin of an affected twin (not recorded which).

The V and J genes are TRBV3-1 and TRBJ2-7; lacking DNA, the TRBD2 call made by TCRdb goes unchecked. CDR1 and CDR2 from the germline V gene are LGHDT and YNNKEL (reference sequence). CDR3 length: 13 residues. CDR3 residues: CASSHQTLKEQYF.

V usage is TRBV5-1 and J usage is TRBJ1-2; TCRdb outputs TRBD1, but without DNA this stays unchecked. There are 14 residues in the CDR3. Looked up from germline, CDR1 is SGHRS and CDR2 is YFSETQ. The chain's CDR3 is CASSQGSGGTGYTF.

The gene calls are TRBV27 and TRBJ2-1; the D call from TCRdb, TRBD2, cannot be confirmed without DNA. The CDR3 consists of 15 residues. Germline values: CDR1 MNHEY, CDR2 SMNVEV (reference sequence). The CDR3: CASSFRGGALNEQFF.

The chain is built from TRBV19 and TRBJ1-2. Per the germline V gene, CDR1 is LNHDA and CDR2 is SQIVND (reference sequence). The CDR3 spans 13 residues. The CDR3: CASSFRDHYGYTF. The full variable domain, rest sourced from reference TRBV19 and TRBJ1-2, is DGGITQSPKYLFRKEGQNVTLSCEQNLNHDAMYWYRQDPGQGLRLIYYSQIVNDFQKGDIAEGYSVSREKKESFPLTVTSAQKNPTAFYLCASSFRDHYGYTFGSGTRLTVV.

The chain recombines TRBV28 with TRBJ2-2; the TRBD1 assignment by TCRdb is unverifiable without DNA. The CDR3 length is 13 residues. CDR1 and CDR2 (germline): MDHEN, SYDVKM. CDR3 loop: CASRNSVRGELFF.

This chain links TRBV4-3 with TRBJ1-5. There are 14 residues in the CDR3. CDR1 and CDR2 (germline): LGHNA, YSLEER. The CDR3 spells CASSQEIYNQPQHF.

The J gene is TRBJ2-4, the V gene TRBV7-9. CDR1 and CDR2 from the germline V gene are SEHNR and FQNEAQ (reference sequence). The CDR3 covers 17 residues. The CDR3 reads CASSLVYRGLAKNIQYF.

The chain carries TRBV5-6 and TRBJ2-2. There are 11 residues in the CDR3. CDR1 is SGHDT, CDR2 YYEEEE, per germline. The CDR3 protein is CASSLNGELFF.

The chain recombines TRBV6-5 with TRBJ1-2; there is no DNA to check the TCRdb D call of TRBD1. CDR1 and CDR2 (germline): MNHEY, SVGAGI. The CDR3 contains 13 residues. CDR3 sequence: CASSYAGDYGYTF.

The V call is TRBV5-1, the J call TRBJ2-1; absent DNA, TCRdb's TRBD1 call cannot be checked. The CDR3 has 15 amino acids. CDR1 SGHRS and CDR2 YFSETQ come from the germline V gene. CDR3 loop: CASSGSRTDYNEQFF.